This entry describes one T cell receptor beta chain. The CDR3 covers 16 residues. V shed 2 bases and J shed 0 bases, with 13 bases lying between them. Germline CDR1 is KGHSH and CDR2 is LQKENI. This sample is drawn from a study of blood T cell repertoires in COVID-19. About the study: COVID-19 samples from acute and convalescent phases originated in the United States, Italy and Spain. From T cells, B-cell-depleted T cells, or PBMCs came the material, which was cDNA or gDNA.

Original processing notes: Nucleated cell counts were estimated from reference gene primer amplification. Clones were read by immunoSEQ multiplex PCR, and TCRdb kept only the in-frame ones, dropping some. That table is the source of V, J and clone size, and D and trimming were worked out from the DNA. The table has tens of thousands of clones, about 90% seen once. The sequencing sample was made of peripheral blood. The chain couples TRBV18 to TRBJ1-2; tentative D call: TRBD1 (5 bases). The TCR sequence derives from an elderly man with acute or convalescent COVID-19. CDR3 nucleotide sequence: TGTGCCAGCTCACCAAGTGGGGCGATAGCTAACTATGGCTACACCTTC. Translated, it gives CASSPSGAIANYGYTF.